This T cell receptor (beta chain) originates from a study of T cells expressing NK-cell markers. Study overall: Sorted CD3+CD56+NKG2C+, CD3+CD56+NKG2C- and CD3+CD56-NKG2C+ T cells supplied TCR beta repertoires. Among the eight sequenced donors, seven tested HCMV-seropositive and one tested seronegative.

TCRdb reprocessed the 5' RACE reads and keeps a single row for each CDR3 protein, giving no DNA. Recorded for this sample: 150,000 to 180,000 distinct CDR3 sequences. Concerning this clonotype itself: The antigen remains undetermined.

Regarding the study as a whole: HCMV specificity was not established for the expanded NKG2C+ T cell clones.

The CDR3 is made up of 16 amino acids. The germline V gene encodes CDR1 MNHEY and CDR2 SVGAGI. This clonotype was obtained from a woman in her fifties or sixties in good health. Input material: blood T cells: a sorted CD56 or NKG2C T cell subset, CD4+ or CD8+ T cells, or bulk PBMC T cells (not recorded which). The chain has TRBV6-5 and TRBJ1-5. CDR3 region: CASSYPDPHLSQPQHF.